The 12 T cell receptor beta chains below were found in one sample sequenced in a study of CD8+ T cells in alopecia areata. In each case, RNA was isolated and then reverse transcribed into cDNA as the sequencing template. Repertoires were generated with immunoSEQ multiplex PCR, while TCRdb's copy carries only in-frame clones and drops some. This sample carries roughly 110,000 clones, 80% to 85% of them seen once, and the ten largest clones take 20% to 25%. The treatment: oral pan-JAK inhibitor, 5-10 mg twice daily. The specimen comprised CD8+ T cells sorted from blood, sampled at week 24, from a patient treated with tofacitinib. These receptors came from a human donor with alopecia areata.

The V gene is TRBV27, the J gene TRBJ2-6; maybe TRBD1 (5 bases). V lost 6 bases, J lost 0 bases, and 9 bases lay in between. The V gene's germline CDR1 is MNHEY and CDR2 SMNVEV (reference sequence). The length of the CDR3 is 15 residues. The CDR3 loop reads CASRTDPSGANVLTF. DNA of the CDR3: TGTGCCAGCAGGACAGACCCCTCTGGGGCCAACGTCCTGACTTTC.

The chain recombines TRBV6-5 with TRBJ2-4, with 7 nucleotides matching TRBD1. The J segment lost 4 bases and the V segment lost 5 bases, leaving 5 bases of the junction unmatched. Germline assignment: CDR1 MNHEY and CDR2 SVGAGI. The CDR3 totals 14 residues. The CDR3 sequence: CASSTGTEKNIQYF. For the CDR3, the DNA is TGTGCCAGCAGTACTGGGACAGAGAAAAACATTCAGTACTTC.

The gene calls are TRBV11-2 and TRBJ2-7, with a tentative D call TRBD1 (5 bases). Trimming left V 3 bases short and J 0 bases short, with 18 bases between. This CDR3 spans 17 amino acids. CDR1 SGHAT and CDR2 FQNNGV come from the germline V gene. The CDR3 region is CASSFRSAGSSSYEQYF. As DNA, the CDR3 is TGTGCCAGCAGCTTCAGGAGTGCAGGGTCGAGCTCCTACGAGCAGTACTTC.

The chain recombines TRBV7-2 with TRBJ2-3; TRBD2 matches 7 bases. CDR3 length equals 16 residues. V lost 5 bases, J lost 1 base, and 9 bases stayed unmatched. From germline, CDR1 is SGHTA and CDR2 FQGNSA. CDR3: CASSPNPSGGTDTQYF. CDR3 nucleotide sequence: TGTGCCAGCAGCCCGAACCCTAGCGGAGGCACAGATACGCAGTATTTT.

This chain uses TRBV15 with TRBJ2-7; 8 bases are a match to TRBD1. Germline V gene data show CDR1 as LNHNV and CDR2 as YYDKDF (reference sequence). This CDR3 has 15 amino acids. After removal of 4 bases from V and 3 bases from J, the junction contained 8 bases not matched to a gene. CDR3 bases: TGTGCCACCAGCAAACAGGGGACAGGCCTCTACGAGCAGTACTTC. Translating it yields CATSKQGTGLYEQYF. The whole variable domain, filled in from reference TRBV15 and TRBJ2-7, reads DAMVIQNPRYQVTQFGKPVTLSCSQTLNHNVMYWYQQKSSQAPKLLFHYYDKDFNNEADTPDNFQSRRPNTSFCFLDIRSPGLGDTAMYLCATSKQGTGLYEQYFGPGTRLTVT.

J is TRBJ1-1 and V is TRBV13; 7 nucleotides align to TRBD1. The CDR3 runs to 13 residues. Germline assignment: CDR1 PRHDT and CDR2 FYEKMQ (reference sequence). After removal of 5 bases from V and 11 bases from J, the junction contained 11 bases not matched to a gene. The CDR3 nucleotides are TGTGCCAGCAGCCCCGGGACAGCGGGCGAGGCTTTCTTT. This encodes CASSPGTAGEAFF. Combining the CDR3 with reference TRBV13 and TRBJ1-1 gives the whole variable domain AAGVIQSPRHLIKEKRETATLKCYPIPRHDTVYWYQQGPGQDPQFLISFYEKMQSDKGSIPDRFSAQQFSDYHSELNMSSLELGDSALYFCASSPGTAGEAFFGQGTRLTVV.

This clone occurred a few times. This chain links TRBV2 with TRBJ2-1; the match to TRBD2 covers 9 bases. CDR1 SNHLY and CDR2 FYNNEI come from the germline V gene. The CDR3 is made up of 15 amino acids. V was pared by 6 bases and J by 6 bases, with 9 bases of the junction left unmatched. The CDR3 region has the DNA TGTGCCAGCAGGAAAAGCGGGGGGCTAGCCAATGAGCAGTTCTTC. This sequence encodes CASRKSGGLANEQFF.

CDR3 protein: CASSAPRHSLTDTQYF. Here the CDR3 DNA reads TGTGCCAGCAGTGCCCCCCGGCACAGCCTGACAGATACGCAGTATTTT. V and J are TRBV2 and TRBJ2-3; D is unclear. Germline V CDR1 and CDR2: SNHLY, FYNNEI. The CDR3 is 16 amino acids. V was clipped by 4 bases and J by 3 bases, with 17 bases between them.

As concerns this clone: The junction does not match germline at one end; this may be a read error. Other DNA sequences in the same sample also yield this CDR3. V usage is TRBV27 and J usage is TRBJ2-3; the D gene is possibly TRBD2 (5 bases). CDR1 is MNHEY, CDR2 SMNVEV, per germline (reference sequence). This CDR3 is 16 amino acids long. This CDR3 reads CASSLSPSGNTDTQYF. The CDR3 coding sequence is TGTGCCAGCAGTTTATCTCCCTCGGGAAACACAGATACGCAGTACTTT.

Here the CDR3 reads CASSSDVRLAGGDEQFF. DNA of the CDR3: TGTGCCAGCAGCTCGGATGTTCGTCTAGCGGGGGGTGATGAGCAGTTCTTC. The rearrangement joins TRBV7-9 to TRBJ2-1, with 11 bases identical to TRBD2. The CDR3 has 17 residues. With V trimmed by 4 bases and J by 8 bases, 13 bases remained unmatched. Germline CDR1 is SEHNR and CDR2 is FQNEAQ (reference sequence).

With regard to this clone: This specimen includes other DNA sequences encoding the same CDR3. This sequence joins TRBV5-4 and TRBJ2-1, with TRBD2 as a possible D gene (6 bases). Trimming cost V 0 bases and J 8 bases, with 6 bases left between them. Germline V lookup: CDR1 SGHNT, CDR2 YYREEE (reference sequence). The CDR3 totals 12 residues. The CDR3 here is CASSLGGDEQFF. CDR3 coding DNA: TGTGCCAGCAGCTTGGGCGGGGATGAGCAGTTCTTC.

This chain connects TRBV4-1 to TRBJ2-1; 9 bases agree with TRBD1. This CDR3 region has 17 residues. J gave up 5 bases and V 1 base, and 9 bases lay outside the gene matches. CDR1 is MGHRA, CDR2 YSYEKL, per germline. CDR3 coding DNA: TGCGCCAGCAGCCAAGGTTTTTTGGACAGGGGTAACAATGAGCAGTTCTTC. This codes for CASSQGFLDRGNNEQFF.